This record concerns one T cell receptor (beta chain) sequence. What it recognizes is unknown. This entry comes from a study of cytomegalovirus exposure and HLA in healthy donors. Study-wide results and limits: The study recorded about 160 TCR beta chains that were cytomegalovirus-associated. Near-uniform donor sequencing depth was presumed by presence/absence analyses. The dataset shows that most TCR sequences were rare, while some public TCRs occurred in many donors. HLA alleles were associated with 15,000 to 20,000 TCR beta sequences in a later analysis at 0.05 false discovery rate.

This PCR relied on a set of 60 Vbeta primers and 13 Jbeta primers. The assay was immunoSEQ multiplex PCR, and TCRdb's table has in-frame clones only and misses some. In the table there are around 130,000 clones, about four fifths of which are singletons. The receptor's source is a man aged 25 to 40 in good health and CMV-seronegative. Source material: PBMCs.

This CDR3 reads CASTQAEEQFF. Here the CDR3 DNA reads TGTGCCAGCACCCAAGCGGAAGAGCAGTTCTTC. V usage is TRBV6-5 and J usage is TRBJ2-1; tentative D call: TRBD2 (5 bases). Trimming removed 7 bases at V and 10 bases at J, with 11 bases between. Germline V lookup: CDR1 MNHEY, CDR2 SVGAGI. CDR3 length: 11 amino acids.